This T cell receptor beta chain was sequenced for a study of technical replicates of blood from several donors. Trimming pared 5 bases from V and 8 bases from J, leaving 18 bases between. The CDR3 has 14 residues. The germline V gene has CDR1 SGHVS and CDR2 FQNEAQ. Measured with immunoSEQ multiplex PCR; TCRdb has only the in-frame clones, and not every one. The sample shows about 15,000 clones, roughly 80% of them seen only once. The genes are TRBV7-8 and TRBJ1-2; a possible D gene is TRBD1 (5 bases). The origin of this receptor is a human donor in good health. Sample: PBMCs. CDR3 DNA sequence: TGTGCCAGCAGCCAAGATCGGGCCGCAGGGGGCTACACCTTC. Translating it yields CASSQDRAAGGYTF. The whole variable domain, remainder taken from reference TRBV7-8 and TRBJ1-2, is GAGVSQSPRYKVAKRGQDVALRCDPISGHVSLFWYQQALGQGPEFLTYFQNEAQLDKSGLPSDRFFAERPEGSVSTLKIQRTQQEDSAVYLCASSQDRAAGGYTFGSGTRLTVV.